Sequencing of this T cell receptor (beta chain) was carried out in a study of cytomegalovirus exposure and HLA in healthy donors. Points from the study as a whole: Researchers reported in a later analysis that a missense DCLRE1C variant was tied to TCR beta V- and J-gene trimming. Across all donors, roughly uniform sequencing depth was an assumption of the presence/absence analyses.

In this sample, this clone turned up a few times. Its specificity is not known. The trim removed 5 bases at V and 6 bases at J, leaving 7 bases unmatched. Germline CDR1 is SNHLY and CDR2 is FYNNEI. The CDR3 has 14 amino acids. It was with 60 Vbeta and 13 Jbeta primers that the PCR ran. Here immunoSEQ multiplex PCR was the method, and the copy in TCRdb shows in-frame clones only, minus some. The sample holds roughly 120,000 clones, around two thirds seen once. The source is a man aged 55-75 years in good health and CMV-seropositive. The source material was PBMCs. J is TRBJ2-5 and V is TRBV2; 9 nucleotides line up with TRBD1. The CDR3 bases are TGTGCCAGCAGTCTACGACAGGGGGTTCAGACCCAGTACTTC. Translating gives CASSLRQGVQTQYF.